The 30 T cell receptor beta chains listed next were all sequenced from one sample in a study of shared clonotypes between healthy human individuals. Libraries were prepared by immunoSEQ multiplex PCR; TCRdb keeps only in-frame clonotypes and omits some of them. The sample records around 2.5 million clones, under 95% being singletons. The specimen was naive CD4+ T cells from PBMCs. Subset denoted: CD45RA+ positively selected. Every receptor here comes from a man in his late teens or twenties in good health. Some clones in this sample may be carry-over from other donors' samples.

CDR3 sequence: CASSQRRTIGDQNIQYF. The CDR3 nucleotides are TGTGCCAGCAGCCAACGCAGGACTATCGGGGATCAAAACATTCAGTACTTC. This chain connects TRBV7-8 to TRBJ2-4; tentatively, D is TRBD2 (6 bases). There are 17 residues in the CDR3. Trimming left V 5 bases short and J 5 bases short, with 22 bases between. Germline V gives CDR1 SGHVS, CDR2 FQNEAQ.

V is TRBV5-5 and J is TRBJ1-2; 9 positions agree with TRBD1. Trimming took 4 bases from V and 2 from J; bases not matched to a gene: 6. The CDR3 extends over 15 amino acids. Germline CDR1 reads SGHKS; CDR2 reads YYEKEE (reference sequence). DNA of the CDR3: TGTGCCAGCAGCGGCGGGGGGACAGGGAACTATGGCTACACCTTC. Translated: CASSGGGTGNYGYTF.

The genes are TRBV28 and TRBJ1-5; 11 bases match TRBD1. CDR1 and CDR2 (germline): MDHEN, SYDVKM. The CDR3 covers 17 residues. The ends lost 5 bases at V and 7 bases at J; junction bases unmatched: 13. CDR3 nucleotide sequence: TGTGCCAGCAGTACCCTTCCAGGACAGGGGGCGAAGCAGCCCCAGCATTTT. Protein product: CASSTLPGQGAKQPQHF. The entire variable domain, with the rest obtained from reference TRBV28 and TRBJ1-5, is as follows: DVKVTQSSRYLVKRTGEKVFLECVQDMDHENMFWYRQDPGLGLRLIYFSYDVKMKEKGDIPEGYSVSREKKERFSLILESASTNQTSMYLCASSTLPGQGAKQPQHFGDGTRLSIL.

This chain links TRBV6-6 with TRBJ2-5; 9 bases map to TRBD1. J lost 4 bases, V lost 5 bases, and 11 bases had no gene match. From germline, CDR1 is MNHNY and CDR2 SVGAGI (reference sequence). This CDR3 region has 16 residues. Written as DNA, the CDR3 is TGTGCCAGCAGTGGAAGACAGGGGGGTTCTGGAGAGACCCAGTACTTC. Amino acid sequence: CASSGRQGGSGETQYF.

This clone was seen just once. This chain uses TRBV5-1 with TRBJ1-6; D is uncertain. With 3 bases removed from V and 5 bases from J, the gap between germline ends came to 12 bases. The CDR3 spans 15 residues. The germline gives CDR1 SGHRS, CDR2 YFSETQ. In DNA form, the CDR3 reads TGCGCCAGCAGCTCCGCCGGGGTCCATAATTCACCCCTCCACTTT. Protein: CASSSAGVHNSPLHF. The whole variable domain, filled in from reference TRBV5-1 and TRBJ1-6, reads KAGVTQTPRYLIKTRGQQVTLSCSPISGHRSVSWYQQTPGQGLQFLFEYFSETQRNKGNFPGRFSGRQFSNSRSEMNVSTLELGDSALYLCASSSAGVHNSPLHFGNGTRLTVT.

The rearrangement joins TRBV29-1 to TRBJ1-4; a weak D match, TRBD1 (6 bases). V lost 7 bases, J lost 5 bases, and 11 bases lay in between. CDR1 is SQVTM, CDR2 ANQGSEA, per germline. The CDR3 length is 12 residues. This CDR3 is CSGGQTNEKLFF. The DNA of the CDR3 is TGCAGCGGCGGACAGACAAATGAAAAACTGTTTTTT.

The chain links TRBV10-3 to TRBJ2-7; D is perhaps TRBD1 (5 bases). This CDR3 is 14 amino acids long. Germline V CDR1 and CDR2: ENHRY, SYGVKD. With 2 bases removed from V and 3 bases from J, the gap between germline ends came to 11 bases. This CDR3 reads CAISETTESYEQYF. The DNA for the CDR3 is TGTGCCATCAGTGAGACGACAGAGAGCTACGAGCAGTACTTC.

The chain is built from TRBV5-8 and TRBJ1-5, with D perhaps TRBD1 (5 bases). V was pared by 0 bases and J by 4 bases, with 14 bases between. Looked up from germline, CDR1 is SGHTS and CDR2 is YDEGEE. CDR3 length: 16 amino acids. Here the CDR3 reads CASSLAVGVLNQPQHF. DNA for the CDR3: TGTGCCAGCAGCTTGGCCGTGGGGGTGTTAAATCAGCCCCAGCATTTT.

The rearrangement joins TRBV5-1 to TRBJ2-2, with TRBD2 matching over 10 bases. This CDR3 is built from 16 residues. CDR1 is SGHRS, CDR2 YFSETQ, per germline. Trimming at V came to 4 bases and at J to 2 bases, leaving 5 bases not matched to a gene. CDR3 nucleotides: TGCGCCAGCAGCCCGGCTAGCGGGAGAAACACCGGGGAGCTGTTTTTT. Amino acids: CASSPASGRNTGELFF.

The V call is TRBV5-1, the J call TRBJ2-1, with D perhaps TRBD1 or TRBD2 (5 bases each). This CDR3 has 14 amino acids. Looked up from germline, CDR1 is SGHRS and CDR2 is YFSETQ. Between the trimmed V and J ends, which lost 3 bases and 2 bases, there was a span of 9 bases. The CDR3 loop reads CASSWDPTYNEQFF. The CDR3, as DNA: TGCGCCAGCAGCTGGGACCCAACCTACAATGAGCAGTTCTTC. The full variable domain, its missing parts supplied by reference TRBV5-1 and TRBJ2-1, is KAGVTQTPRYLIKTRGQQVTLSCSPISGHRSVSWYQQTPGQGLQFLFEYFSETQRNKGNFPGRFSGRQFSNSRSEMNVSTLELGDSALYLCASSWDPTYNEQFFGPGTRLTVL.

This clone has only one observation. The rearrangement uses TRBV7-9 and TRBJ2-7; no clear D gene. This CDR3 comprises 14 residues. V lost 1 base, J lost 3 bases, and 10 bases lay in between. Germline CDR1 reads SEHNR; CDR2 reads FQNEAQ (reference sequence). The CDR3 sequence is CASSLDQLSYEQYF. The CDR3, as DNA: TGTGCCAGCAGCTTAGATCAGCTTAGCTACGAGCAGTACTTC.

The V gene is TRBV5-4, the J gene TRBJ2-1, with 13 bases identical to TRBD2. Germline CDR1 is SGHNT and CDR2 is YYREEE (reference sequence). After removal of 4 bases from V and 4 bases from J, the junction contained 5 bases not matched to a gene. CDR3 length equals 16 residues. The CDR3 here is CASSTGTSGTYNEQFF. The CDR3 DNA is TGTGCCAGCAGCACCGGGACTAGCGGGACGTACAATGAGCAGTTCTTC.

This chain connects TRBV5-1 to TRBJ2-1, with TRBD2 identical over 7 bases. V dropped 2 bases and J dropped 3; count of bases not matched to a gene: 8. CDR3 size: 16 residues. Germline CDR1 is SGHRS and CDR2 is YFSETQ. The CDR3 protein is CASSLGSSGLYNEQFF. The CDR3, as DNA: TGCGCCAGCAGCTTAGGTTCTAGCGGCCTCTACAATGAGCAGTTCTTC.

V is TRBV7-2 and J is TRBJ1-5, with D possibly matching TRBD1 (5 bases). The germline CDR1 and CDR2 sequences are SGHTA and FQGNSA. Trimming left V 7 bases short and J 1 base short, with 17 bases between. CDR3 length equals 16 residues. Written as DNA, the CDR3 is TGTGCCAGCAAACCTGGGGGGGGAGGAAGCAATCAGCCCCAGCATTTT. Translation gives CASKPGGGGSNQPQHF.

This clone was seen just once. The rearrangement uses TRBV19 and TRBJ1-3; tentative D call: TRBD1 (6 bases). This CDR3 comprises 16 residues. CDR1 LNHDA and CDR2 SQIVND come from the germline V gene (reference sequence). V lost 6 bases and J 0 bases, leaving 15 bases between the germline ends. The CDR3 DNA reads as TGTGCCAGTAGGGGACTGACAGGCCTCTCTGGAAACACCATATATTTT. The encoded protein is CASRGLTGLSGNTIYF. Variable domain in full (rest from reference TRBV19 and TRBJ1-3): DGGITQSPKYLFRKEGQNVTLSCEQNLNHDAMYWYRQDPGQGLRLIYYSQIVNDFQKGDIAEGYSVSREKKESFPLTVTSAQKNPTAFYLCASRGLTGLSGNTIYFGEGSWLTVV.

This chain connects TRBV25-1 to TRBJ2-7; tentatively, D is TRBD2 (6 bases). Deletions cut 2 bases from V and 3 bases from J, with 14 bases between. The germline V gene has CDR1 MGHDK and CDR2 SYGVNS. This CDR3 is built from 15 residues. The CDR3 DNA is TGTGCCAGCAGTGAACGGGGGACCGTAAACTACGAGCAGTACTTC. It codes for CASSERGTVNYEQYF.

This clone was counted a single time. The chain recombines TRBV15 with TRBJ1-5, with D tentatively TRBD1 (5 bases). Trimming pared 0 bases from V and 2 bases from J, leaving 14 bases between. This CDR3 contains 17 residues. Germline assignment: CDR1 LNHNV and CDR2 YYDKDF (reference sequence). The CDR3 coding sequence is TGTGCCACCAGCAGAGATATGTTGGTAGGGGGCAATCAGCCCCAGCATTTT. Its protein product is CATSRDMLVGGNQPQHF.

The CDR3 here is CATSRATGGVGELFF. The CDR3 coding sequence is TGTGCCACCAGCAGAGCGACGGGAGGGGTCGGGGAGCTGTTTTTT. This chain connects TRBV15 to TRBJ2-2; 8 bases agree with TRBD2. V shed 1 base and J 7 bases; nucleotides not matched to a gene: 5. This CDR3 has 15 residues. Germline CDR1 LNHNV, CDR2 YYDKDF (reference sequence).

J is TRBJ1-6 and V is TRBV6-5; D gene ambiguous. Trimming shortened V by 8 bases and J by 0 bases, and 11 bases separated the two germline ends. The CDR3 has 15 residues. Germline V gene data show CDR1 as MNHEY and CDR2 as SVGAGI. CDR3 coding DNA: TGTGCCAGCTACGGCGAGAGCTCCTATAATTCACCCCTCCACTTT. It encodes CASYGESSYNSPLHF.

Concerning this clone itself: The identical CDR3 is also encoded by other nucleotide sequences in the sample. V is TRBV27 and J is TRBJ1-2; 8 positions match TRBD1. Per the germline V gene, CDR1 is MNHEY and CDR2 is SMNVEV (reference sequence). The CDR3 contains 13 residues. V dropped 8 bases and J dropped 5; count of bases not matched to a gene: 7. Written as DNA, the CDR3 is TGTGCCAGCTCTACGGGACAGGCTTATGGCTACACCTTC. The encoded protein is CASSTGQAYGYTF.

This clone was found once. The J gene is TRBJ2-5, the V gene TRBV19, with TRBD2 matching 8 bases. Unmatched junction bases numbered 12, after V lost 4 bases and J lost 5 bases. This CDR3 is 16 amino acids long. Per the germline V gene, CDR1 is LNHDA and CDR2 is SQIVND (reference sequence). CDR3 in amino acids: CASSSRTSTKSETQYF. Here the CDR3 DNA reads TGTGCCAGTAGTAGCCGGACTAGCACAAAATCGGAGACCCAGTACTTC.

The CDR3 reads CASSGGTFYEQYF. CDR3 bases: TGTGCCAGCAGCGGCGGGACGTTCTACGAGCAGTACTTC. The V call is TRBV5-4, the J call TRBJ2-7, with D perhaps TRBD2 (6 bases). The CDR3 consists of 13 residues. Trimming took 4 bases from V and 3 from J, leaving 11 bases between them. The V gene's germline CDR1 is SGHNT and CDR2 YYREEE (reference sequence). The variable domain in full, completed from reference TRBV5-4 and TRBJ2-7, reads ETGVTQSPTHLIKTRGQQVTLRCSSQSGHNTVSWYQQALGQGPQFIFQYYREEENGRGNFPPRFSGLQFPNYSSELNVNALELDDSALYLCASSGGTFYEQYFGPGTRLTVT.

The V and J genes are TRBV28 and TRBJ1-5, with D maybe TRBD1 (6 bases). CDR3 length equals 14 residues. With 3 bases removed from V and 5 bases from J, the gap between germline ends came to 11 bases. The V gene's germline CDR1 is MDHEN and CDR2 SYDVKM. The CDR3 here is CASSFLQGYQPQHF. CDR3 sequence (DNA): TGTGCCAGCAGTTTCCTCCAGGGGTATCAGCCCCAGCATTTT. Supplemented by reference TRBV28 and TRBJ1-5, the full variable domain reads DVKVTQSSRYLVKRTGEKVFLECVQDMDHENMFWYRQDPGLGLRLIYFSYDVKMKEKGDIPEGYSVSREKKERFSLILESASTNQTSMYLCASSFLQGYQPQHFGDGTRLSIL.

V gene TRBV6-1 combines with J gene TRBJ2-1; D may be TRBD1 (5 bases). Deletions cut 3 bases from V and 10 bases from J, with 16 bases between. In germline, CDR1 is MNHNS, CDR2 SASEGT. The CDR3 runs 14 residues. The CDR3 reads CASSERQGLGEQFF. The CDR3 DNA follows: TGTGCCAGCAGTGAGCGGCAGGGCCTAGGGGAGCAGTTCTTC.

To note about this clone: Other DNA sequences in this specimen translate into the identical CDR3. The chain is built from TRBV18 and TRBJ2-7; 8 nucleotides line up with TRBD1. The CDR3 is made up of 15 amino acids. Germline V gene sequence: CDR1 KGHSH, CDR2 LQKENI. With 3 bases clipped from V and 0 bases from J, the junction kept 4 bases outside the gene matches. Here the CDR3 DNA reads TGTGCCAGCTCACCGACAGGGGTCCCCTCCTACGAGCAGTACTTC. It yields the protein CASSPTGVPSYEQYF.

The chain joins TRBV28 to TRBJ1-4, with D possibly TRBD1 on 6 matching bases. The germline V gene encodes CDR1 MDHEN and CDR2 SYDVKM. Deletions cut 2 bases from V and 6 bases from J, with 13 bases between. The CDR3 spans 15 residues. The CDR3: CASSLPGATDEKLFF. Here the CDR3 DNA reads TGTGCCAGCAGTTTACCGGGGGCCACGGATGAAAAACTGTTTTTT.

This chain uses TRBV7-2 with TRBJ2-5; 14 positions match TRBD2. J was trimmed by 9 bases and V by 5 bases; bases with no gene match: 8. The CDR3 runs 15 residues. Per germline, CDR1 SGHTA and CDR2 FQGNSA. The CDR3 region is CASSTGTSGRGSQYF. For the CDR3, the DNA is TGTGCCAGCAGCACAGGGACTAGCGGGAGAGGTTCCCAGTACTTC.

The V call is TRBV7-2, the J call TRBJ2-2, with D unresolved. The V gene lost 7 bases and the J gene lost 6 bases, with 9 bases spanning the gap. This CDR3 is built from 12 residues. The germline V gene encodes CDR1 SGHTA and CDR2 FQGNSA. CDR3 residues: CASNKSPGELFF. CDR3 bases: TGTGCCAGCAACAAGTCCCCCGGGGAGCTGTTTTTT.

The chain combines TRBV6-1 with TRBJ1-5, with no clear D. This CDR3 has 15 residues. V lost 0 bases, J lost 3 bases, and 9 bases lay in between. Germline CDR1 and CDR2: MNHNS and SASEGT. In DNA form, the CDR3 reads TGTGCCAGCAGTGAAGCGGCAGAAGTCAATCAGCCCCAGCATTTT. Translating gives CASSEAAEVNQPQHF.

V and J are TRBV5-8 and TRBJ2-3, with 8 bases aligning to TRBD2. This CDR3 region has 15 residues. Looked up from germline, CDR1 is SGHTS and CDR2 is YDEGEE. Germline trimming cut 0 bases from V and 6 bases from J; bases unmatched to any gene: 6. The DNA of the CDR3 is TGTGCCAGCAGCTTGGCCAGCGGGAGAGTGGATACGCAGTATTTT. Translation: CASSLASGRVDTQYF.